What follows are 9 T cell receptor beta chains derived from one specimen sequenced in a study of shared T cell receptors in the human thymus. The protocol was immunoSEQ multiplex PCR, while the TCRdb copy is restricted to in-frame clones and leaves out a portion. Found here are roughly 660,000 clones, roughly 88% of them singletons; the top ten hold 0.0095% to 0.012%. These same records also appear under a second study, on human thymus T cells.

The specimen sequenced was thymocytes. The receptors derive from a boy under two years old with a congenital heart defect.

This chain uses TRBV5-4 with TRBJ2-4, with D hard to call. Germline V gene sequence: CDR1 SGHNT, CDR2 YYREEE (reference sequence). The CDR3 loop spans 13 amino acids. V was shortened by 3 bases and J by 5 bases, with 9 bases between the two germline ends. The CDR3 loop reads CASSSIAENIQYF. For the CDR3, the DNA is TGTGCCAGCAGCTCTATTGCTGAAAACATTCAGTACTTC.

This chain connects TRBV5-1 to TRBJ1-2; 8 bases match TRBD1. This CDR3 region has 14 residues. Germline loops: CDR1 SGHRS, CDR2 YFSETQ. J was trimmed by 4 bases and V by 7 bases; bases with no gene match: 9. CDR3 nucleotides: TGCGCCAGCGGAAGAATGGACAGGGCCTATGGCTACACCTTC. Encoded protein: CASGRMDRAYGYTF.

This chain uses TRBV27 with TRBJ2-1; D is uncertain. Germline V gene lookup returns CDR1 MNHEY and CDR2 SMNVEV (reference sequence). V was shortened by 5 bases and J by 5 bases, with 19 bases between the two germline ends. This CDR3 has 16 amino acids. This CDR3 is CASSPVAHSEDNEQFF. CDR3 DNA sequence: TGTGCCAGCAGTCCTGTGGCGCACTCAGAGGACAATGAGCAGTTCTTC.

V and J are TRBV30 and TRBJ2-2, with 7 bases that match TRBD2. Germline V lookup: CDR1 GTSNPN, CDR2 SVGIG (reference sequence). V trimming: 0 bases; J trimming: 0 bases; junction bases outside the gene matches: 4. The CDR3 contains 16 residues. CDR3 DNA: TGTGCCTGGAGTGTAAGGCTAGCGGCGAACACCGGGGAGCTGTTTTTT. Translating gives CAWSVRLAANTGELFF. Using reference TRBV30 and TRBJ2-2 for the parts outside the CDR3, the full variable domain is SQTIHQWPATLVQPVGSPLSLECTVEGTSNPNLYWYRQAAGRGLQLLFYSVGIGQISSEVPQNLSASRPQDRQFILSSKKLLLSDSGFYLCAWSVRLAANTGELFFGEGSRLTVL.

The chain combines TRBV11-2 with TRBJ2-7; 7 nucleotides match TRBD1. Unmatched junction bases numbered 7, after V lost 5 bases and J lost 0 bases. Looked up from germline, CDR1 is SGHAT and CDR2 is FQNNGV. This CDR3 region has 15 residues. The CDR3 here is CASSNRDRPSYEQYF. The CDR3 DNA sequence: TGTGCCAGCAGCAACCGGGACAGACCCTCCTACGAGCAGTACTTC.

The chain links TRBV14 to TRBJ1-1; D unresolved. The germline V and J ends were trimmed by 4 bases and 3 bases, with 6 bases remaining between them. There are 12 residues in the CDR3. The germline CDR1 and CDR2 sequences are SGHDN and FVKESK. This CDR3 reads CASSPSHTEAFF. The CDR3 bases are TGTGCCAGCAGCCCCAGTCACACTGAAGCTTTCTTT.

Only a few counts were recorded for this clone. The gene calls are TRBV5-6 and TRBJ2-2; D call uncertain. V lost 4 bases and J 2 bases, leaving 15 bases between the germline ends. CDR3 length: 16 residues. Germline V gene sequence: CDR1 SGHDT, CDR2 YYEEEE. CDR3 sequence: CASSQGRGVNTGELFF. As DNA, the CDR3 is TGTGCCAGCAGCCAAGGCCGAGGAGTAAACACCGGGGAGCTGTTTTTT.

This sequence joins TRBV5-6 and TRBJ1-2; 7 bases match TRBD1. Germline assignment: CDR1 SGHDT and CDR2 YYEEEE. The CDR3 runs 16 residues. The trim removed 0 bases at V and 8 bases at J, leaving 13 bases unmatched. CDR3 in DNA: TGTGCCAGCAGCTTGGGGAGGGGGCGAATTCTAGGCGGCTACACCTTC. Protein sequence: CASSLGRGRILGGYTF.

The chain links TRBV5-6 to TRBJ2-3; 13 positions match TRBD2. Losses at the gene ends were 5 bases for V and 2 bases for J; bases not matched to a gene: 5. Germline CDR1 SGHDT, CDR2 YYEEEE. This CDR3 spans 16 amino acids. In nucleotides, the CDR3 is TGTGCCAGCAGACCCGGGACTAGCGGGGTCACAGATACGCAGTATTTT. This encodes CASRPGTSGVTDTQYF. Looking up the rest from reference TRBV5-6 and TRBJ2-3 gives the full variable domain: DAGVTQSPTHLIKTRGQQVTLRCSPKSGHDTVSWYQQALGQGPQFIFQYYEEEERQRGNFPDRFSGHQFPNYSSELNVNALLLGDSALYLCASRPGTSGVTDTQYFGPGTRLTVL.